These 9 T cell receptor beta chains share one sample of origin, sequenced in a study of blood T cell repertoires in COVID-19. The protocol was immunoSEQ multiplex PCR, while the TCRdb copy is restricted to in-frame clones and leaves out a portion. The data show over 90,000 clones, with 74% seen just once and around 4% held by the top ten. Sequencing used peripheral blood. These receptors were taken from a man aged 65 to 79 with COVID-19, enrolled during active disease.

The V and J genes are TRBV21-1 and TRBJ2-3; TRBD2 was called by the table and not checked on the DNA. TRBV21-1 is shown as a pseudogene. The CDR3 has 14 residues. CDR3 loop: CARRTSGRWDTQYF. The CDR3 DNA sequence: TGTGCCAGACGGACTAGCGGGAGGTGGGATACGCAGTATTTT.

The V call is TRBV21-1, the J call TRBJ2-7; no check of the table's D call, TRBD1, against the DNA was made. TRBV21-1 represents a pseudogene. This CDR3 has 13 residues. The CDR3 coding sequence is TGTGCCAGCGCGGGACAGGGGAGTGACGAGCAGTACTTC. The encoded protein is CASAGQGSDEQYF.

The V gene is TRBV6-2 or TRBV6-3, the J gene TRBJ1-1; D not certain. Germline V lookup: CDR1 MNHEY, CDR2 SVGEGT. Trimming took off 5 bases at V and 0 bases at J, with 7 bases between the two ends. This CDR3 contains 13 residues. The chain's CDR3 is CASSVTVNTEAFF. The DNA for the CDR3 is TGTGCCAGCAGTGTTACGGTGAACACTGAAGCTTTCTTT.

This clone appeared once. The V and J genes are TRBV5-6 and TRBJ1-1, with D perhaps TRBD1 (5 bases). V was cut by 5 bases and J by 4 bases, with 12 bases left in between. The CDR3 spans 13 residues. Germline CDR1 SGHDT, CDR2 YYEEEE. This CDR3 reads CASRTRQGTEAFF. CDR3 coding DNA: TGTGCCAGCAGGACTAGGCAGGGCACTGAAGCTTTCTTT.

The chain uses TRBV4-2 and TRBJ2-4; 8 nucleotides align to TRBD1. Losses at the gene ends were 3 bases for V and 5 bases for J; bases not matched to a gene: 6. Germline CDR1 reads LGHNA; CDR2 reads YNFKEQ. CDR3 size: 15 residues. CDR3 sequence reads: CASSHLEDRENIQYF. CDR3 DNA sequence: TGTGCCAGCAGCCACCTAGAGGACAGGGAAAACATTCAGTACTTC.

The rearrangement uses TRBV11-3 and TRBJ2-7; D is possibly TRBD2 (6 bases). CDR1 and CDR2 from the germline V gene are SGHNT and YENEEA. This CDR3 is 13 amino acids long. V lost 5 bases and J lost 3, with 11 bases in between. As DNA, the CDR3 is TGTGCCAGCAGCCACGGGAGAAACTACGAGCAGTACTTC. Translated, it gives CASSHGRNYEQYF.

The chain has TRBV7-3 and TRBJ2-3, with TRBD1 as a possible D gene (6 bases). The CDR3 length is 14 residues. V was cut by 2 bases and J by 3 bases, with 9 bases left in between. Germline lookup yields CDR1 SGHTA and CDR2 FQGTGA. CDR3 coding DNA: TGTGCCAGCAGCTTAGACAGGCCTACAGATACGCAGTATTTT. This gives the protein CASSLDRPTDTQYF.

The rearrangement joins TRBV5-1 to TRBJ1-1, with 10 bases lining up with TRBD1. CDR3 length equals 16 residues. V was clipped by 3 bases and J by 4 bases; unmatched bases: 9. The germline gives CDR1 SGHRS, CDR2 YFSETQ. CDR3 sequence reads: CASSSKTGGAFTEAFF. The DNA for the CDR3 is TGCGCCAGCAGCTCTAAGACAGGGGGCGCATTCACTGAAGCTTTCTTT.

In DNA, the CDR3 is TGTGCCAGCAGCAGGACTCTAGCGGGAGAATCCGAGCAGTACTTC. It is translated as CASSRTLAGESEQYF. The genes are TRBV6-2 or TRBV6-3 and TRBJ2-7, with TRBD2 matching over 10 bases. With 6 bases clipped from V and 6 bases from J, the junction kept 11 bases outside the gene matches. Per germline, CDR1 MNHEY and CDR2 SVGEGT. The CDR3 runs to 15 residues.